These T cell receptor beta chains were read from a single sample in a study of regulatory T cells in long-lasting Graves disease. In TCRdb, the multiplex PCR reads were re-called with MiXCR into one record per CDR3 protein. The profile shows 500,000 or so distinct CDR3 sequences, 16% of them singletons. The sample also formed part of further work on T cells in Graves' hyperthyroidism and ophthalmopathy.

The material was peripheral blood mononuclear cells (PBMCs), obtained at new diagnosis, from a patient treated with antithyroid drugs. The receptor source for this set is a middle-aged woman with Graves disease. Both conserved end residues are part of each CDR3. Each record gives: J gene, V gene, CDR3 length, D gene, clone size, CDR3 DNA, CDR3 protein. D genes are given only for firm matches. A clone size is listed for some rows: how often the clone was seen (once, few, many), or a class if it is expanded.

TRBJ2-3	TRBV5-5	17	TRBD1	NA	TGTGCCAGCAGCTTCTATAAGGACAGGGGTCGCACAGATACGCAGTATTTT	CASSFYKDRGRTDTQYF
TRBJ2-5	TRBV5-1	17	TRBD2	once	TGCGCCAGCAGCTCCGGCGGGACTAGCGGGGCCCAAGAGACCCAGTACTTC	CASSSGGTSGAQETQYF
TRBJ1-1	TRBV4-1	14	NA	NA	TGCGCCAGCAGCCAAGAGGCGCTGAACACTGAAGCTTTCTTT	CASSQEALNTEAFF
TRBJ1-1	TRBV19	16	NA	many	TGTGCCAGTATGCCAGGGACTAAGGCTACGTCCCCTGAAGCTTTCTTT	CASMPGTKATSPEAFF
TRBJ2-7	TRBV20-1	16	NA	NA	TGCAGTGCTAGGGATACCGGGACGGGAAGCTCCTACGAGCAGTACTTC	CSARDTGTGSSYEQYF
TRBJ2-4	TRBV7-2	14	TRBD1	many	TGTGCCAGCAGGTCCCCAGGGGGCAAAAACATTCAGTACTTC	CASRSPGGKNIQYF
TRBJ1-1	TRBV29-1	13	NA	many	TGCAGCGGGCGAGACAAGCAGAACACTGAAGCTTTCTTT	CSGRDKQNTEAFF
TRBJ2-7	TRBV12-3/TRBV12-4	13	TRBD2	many	TGTGCCAGCAGCCTAAAGGGAGGGTACGAGCAGTACTTC	CASSLKGGYEQYF
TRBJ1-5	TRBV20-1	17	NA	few	TGCAGTGCTAGAGACTCACGGGGCCATAATAGCAATCAGCCCCAGCATTTT	CSARDSRGHNSNQPQHF
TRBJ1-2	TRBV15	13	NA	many	TGTGCCACCAGCAGAGATAGAGGTGGGCTCTACACCTTC	CATSRDRGGLYTF
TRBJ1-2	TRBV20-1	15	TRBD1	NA	TGCAGTGCTTGCAGGACAGGGGGCCCGGTCTATGGCTACACCTTC	CSACRTGGPVYGYTF
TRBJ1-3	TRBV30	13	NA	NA	TGTGCCTGGAGTGTACTCGAGGGCGGCACCATATATTTT	CAWSVLEGGTIYF
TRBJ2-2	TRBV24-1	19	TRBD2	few	TGTGCCACCAGTGATGAGGGGGGAACTAGCGGGGGGGACACCGGGGAGCTGTTTTTT	CATSDEGGTSGGDTGELFF
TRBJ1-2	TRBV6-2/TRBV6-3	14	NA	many	TGTGCCAGCAGTTATCAGTGGGGAGAGAATGGCTACACCTTC	CASSYQWGENGYTF
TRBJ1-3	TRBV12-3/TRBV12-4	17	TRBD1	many	TGTGCCAGCAGTTTAACGACTACAGGGGCCTCTGGAAACACCATATATTTT	CASSLTTTGASGNTIYF
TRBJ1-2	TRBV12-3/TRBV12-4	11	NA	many	TGTGCCAGCAGTTTGGGTGGGGGGATTGTCTTC	CASSLGGGIVF
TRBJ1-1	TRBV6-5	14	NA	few	TGTGCCAGCAGTTACTCACCCAGGGAGGTACGAGCTTTCTTT	CASSYSPREVRAFF
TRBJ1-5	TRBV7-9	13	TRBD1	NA	TGTGCCAGCAGAGGACAGGCGGATCAGCCCCAGCATTTT	CASRGQADQPQHF
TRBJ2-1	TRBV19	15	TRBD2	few	TGTGCCAGCGGGAGGGGAGCGAGCTCCTACAATGAGCAGTTCTTC	CASGRGASSYNEQFF
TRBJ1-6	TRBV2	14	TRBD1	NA	TGTGCCAGCACCATGACAGGGTTGGATTCACCCCTCCACTTT	CASTMTGLDSPLHF
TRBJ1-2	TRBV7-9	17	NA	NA	TGTGCCAGCAGCTTAGGTGGGACGATCGTTGCAGAAAATGGCTACACCTTC	CASSLGGTIVAENGYTF
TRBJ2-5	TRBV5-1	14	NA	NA	TGCGCCAGCACCGGGGGACAGAGCCAAGAGACCCAGTACTTC	CASTGGQSQETQYF
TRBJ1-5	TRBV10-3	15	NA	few	TGTGCCATCAGTGGAGCCCTGGAGATGAATCAGCCCCAGCATTTT	CAISGALEMNQPQHF
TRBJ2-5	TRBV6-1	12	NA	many	TGTGCCAGCGAGGACAGCCAAGAGACCCAGTACTTC	CASEDSQETQYF
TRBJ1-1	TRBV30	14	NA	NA	TGTGCCTGGATCCAACCCACAGGGAGGTCGGAAGCTTTCTTT	CAWIQPTGRSEAFF
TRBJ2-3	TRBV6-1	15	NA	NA	TGTGCCAGCATCCCACTAGGGGGATCCACAGATACGCAGTATTTT	CASIPLGGSTDTQYF
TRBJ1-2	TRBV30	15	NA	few	TGTGCCTGGAGAACACACGCTACAGGGTACTATGGCTACACCTTC	CAWRTHATGYYGYTF
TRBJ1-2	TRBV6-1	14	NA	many	TGTGCCAGCAGGGGTGGACCGGACTTGAGCGGCTACACCTTC	CASRGGPDLSGYTF
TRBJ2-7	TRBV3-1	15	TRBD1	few	TGTGCCAGCAGCCAAGTTGGGACAGCCCCTTACGAGCAGTACTTC	CASSQVGTAPYEQYF
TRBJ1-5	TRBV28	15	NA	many	TGTGCCAGCAGTTTCGACAGCCTTAGCAATCAGCCCCAGCATTTT	CASSFDSLSNQPQHF
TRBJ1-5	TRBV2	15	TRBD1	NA	TGTGCCAGCAGCTCCGGGACAGGGATCGGTCAGCCCCAGCATTTT	CASSSGTGIGQPQHF
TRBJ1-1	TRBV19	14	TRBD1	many	TGTGCCAGTAGTATGGGACAGTCGAACACTGAAGCTTTCTTT	CASSMGQSNTEAFF
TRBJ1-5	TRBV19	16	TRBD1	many	TGTGCCAGTAGCCCGGACAGGGGGCGAGGGGGTCAGCCCCAGCATTTT	CASSPDRGRGGQPQHF
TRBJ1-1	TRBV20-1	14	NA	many	TGCAGTGCTATCCCCCCTAGGGAAAACACTGAAGCTTTCTTT	CSAIPPRENTEAFF
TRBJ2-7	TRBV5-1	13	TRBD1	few	TGCGCCAGCAGCTTACCGGACAGGAACGAGCAGTACTTC	CASSLPDRNEQYF
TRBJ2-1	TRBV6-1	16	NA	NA	TGTGCCAGCAGTGGAAGAGGAAAACTACTGGGCAATGAGCAGTTCTTC	CASSGRGKLLGNEQFF
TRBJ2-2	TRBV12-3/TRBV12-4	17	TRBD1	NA	TGTGCCAGCACTCCTGGAGGGACAGGGGGTTATGTCGGGGAGCTGTTTTTT	CASTPGGTGGYVGELFF
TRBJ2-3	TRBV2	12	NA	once	TGTGCCAGCAGTTCCCCCACAGATACGCGGTATTTT	CASSSPTDTRYF
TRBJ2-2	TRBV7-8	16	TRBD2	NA	TGTGCCAGCAGCGGCCGGGCTAGCGGGAACACCGGGGAGCTGTTTTTT	CASSGRASGNTGELFF
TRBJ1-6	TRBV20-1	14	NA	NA	TGCAGTGCTAGAGATAACAGGGTCGGTTCACCCCTCCACTTT	CSARDNRVGSPLHF
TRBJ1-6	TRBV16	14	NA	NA	TGTGCCAGCAGCCAACGTCAGAGTAATTCACCCCTCCACTTT	CASSQRQSNSPLHF